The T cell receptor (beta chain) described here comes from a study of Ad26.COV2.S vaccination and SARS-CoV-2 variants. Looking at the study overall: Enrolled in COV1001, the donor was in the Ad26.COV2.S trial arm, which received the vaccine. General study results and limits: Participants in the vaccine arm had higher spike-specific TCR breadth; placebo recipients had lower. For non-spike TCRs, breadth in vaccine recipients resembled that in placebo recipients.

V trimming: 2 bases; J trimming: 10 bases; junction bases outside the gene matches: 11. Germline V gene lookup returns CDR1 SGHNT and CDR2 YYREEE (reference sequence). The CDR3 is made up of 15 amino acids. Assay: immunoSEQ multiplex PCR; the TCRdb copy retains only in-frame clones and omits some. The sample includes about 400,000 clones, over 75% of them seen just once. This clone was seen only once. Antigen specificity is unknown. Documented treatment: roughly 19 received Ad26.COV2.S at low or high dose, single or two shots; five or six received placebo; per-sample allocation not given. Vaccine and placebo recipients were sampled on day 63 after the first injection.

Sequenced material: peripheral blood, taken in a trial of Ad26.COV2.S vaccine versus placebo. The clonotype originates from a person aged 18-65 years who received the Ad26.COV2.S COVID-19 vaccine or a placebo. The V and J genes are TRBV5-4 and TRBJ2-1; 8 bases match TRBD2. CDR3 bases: TGTGCCAGCAGCTTTGGGCTAGCGGGTGCCACAGAGCAGTTCTTC. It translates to CASSFGLAGATEQFF.